This T cell receptor (beta chain) comes out of a study of blood T cell repertoires in COVID-19. Study as a whole: Acute and convalescent COVID-19 samples came from the United States, Italy and Spain. T cells, B-cell-depleted T cells, or PBMCs supplied cDNA or gDNA.

Authors' processing steps: How many nucleated cells were present was estimated from reference gene primer amplification. Profiled with immunoSEQ multiplex PCR; TCRdb holds only in-frame clones, not every one. That table is the source of V, J and clone size, and D and trimming were worked out from the DNA. Among over 150,000 clones listed, about four fifths were seen once. The V and J ends lost 4 bases and 5 bases, in that order; junction bases with no gene match: 3. Germline CDR1 and CDR2: SGHTA and FQGNSA. The CDR3 has 15 residues. The sample taken for sequencing was peripheral blood. V is TRBV7-2 and J is TRBJ2-2; 11 bases are shared with TRBD2. This receptor was obtained from a woman aged 55-75 years with acute or convalescent COVID-19. This chain's CDR3 is CASSSRLAGTGELFF. The CDR3, as DNA: TGTGCCAGCAGCTCCCGACTAGCGGGGACCGGGGAGCTGTTTTTT.